The 18 T cell receptor beta chains in this list originate from one sample, sequenced in a study of cytomegalovirus exposure and HLA in healthy donors. Researchers ran the PCR with 60 Vbeta and 13 Jbeta primers. Using immunoSEQ multiplex PCR, the repertoire was profiled, and TCRdb retains in-frame clones only, with some absent. The sample holds some 220,000 clones, about three quarters seen once. The sample consisted of PBMCs. All receptors come from a woman aged 55 to 70 in good health and CMV-seropositive.

This chain connects TRBV30 to TRBJ2-7; the D gene is possibly TRBD1 (5 bases). V was trimmed by 2 bases and J by 3 bases, leaving 17 bases between them. Germline V CDR1 and CDR2: GTSNPN, SVGIG (reference sequence). There are 15 residues in the CDR3. The CDR3 coding sequence is TGTGCCTGGAGTCGGAGACGGCTAGGGGACTACGAGCAGTACTTC. Translated: CAWSRRRLGDYEQYF.

The chain uses TRBV2 and TRBJ1-1; D is perhaps TRBD1 (5 bases). This CDR3 is 16 amino acids long. Between the trimmed V and J ends, which lost 6 bases and 0 bases, there was a span of 17 bases. CDR1 is SNHLY and CDR2 is FYNNEI in the germline V gene. In DNA form, the CDR3 reads TGTGCCAGCAGCACGTGGGGCAGCCTTTTGAACACTGAAGCTTTCTTT. Translated: CASSTWGSLLNTEAFF.

The chain links TRBV5-1 to TRBJ1-3; 11 positions match TRBD1. CDR3 size: 18 residues. Losses at the gene ends were 0 bases for V and 0 bases for J; bases not matched to a gene: 5. The V gene's germline CDR1 is SGHRS and CDR2 YFSETQ. The CDR3 is CASSLEGTGGRSGNTIYF. CDR3 DNA: TGCGCCAGCAGCTTGGAAGGGACAGGGGGACGCTCTGGAAACACCATATATTTT. Together with reference TRBV5-1 and TRBJ1-3, the CDR3 gives the full variable domain: KAGVTQTPRYLIKTRGQQVTLSCSPISGHRSVSWYQQTPGQGLQFLFEYFSETQRNKGNFPGRFSGRQFSNSRSEMNVSTLELGDSALYLCASSLEGTGGRSGNTIYFGEGSWLTVV.

The chain employs TRBV5-1 and TRBJ1-1; TRBD1 is a possible D gene (5 bases). Germline CDR1 reads SGHRS; CDR2 reads YFSETQ. Trimming cost V 3 bases and J 1 base, with 7 bases left between them. CDR3 length: 13 amino acids. The CDR3 nucleotides are TGCGCCAGCAGCTGGACATCGAACACTGAAGCTTTCTTT. Translating gives CASSWTSNTEAFF.

V usage is TRBV6-4 and J usage is TRBJ1-2; TRBD1 might be the D (5 bases). Germline CDR1 MRHNA, CDR2 SNTAGT. The V gene lost 2 bases and the J gene lost 8 bases, with 15 bases spanning the gap. The CDR3 runs 14 residues. CDR3 DNA sequence: TGTGCCAGCAGTGACCGGCAGGGTGCAGGGGGCTACACCTTC. Its protein is CASSDRQGAGGYTF.

V gene TRBV19 combines with J gene TRBJ2-5; TRBD1 matches 8 bases. Germline loops: CDR1 LNHDA, CDR2 SQIVND (reference sequence). V was clipped by 6 bases and J by 5 bases; unmatched bases: 11. The CDR3 length is 15 residues. CDR3 in DNA: TGTGCCAGTAGCCAAGTCAGGGGGCTAGGGGAGACCCAGTACTTC. The encoded protein is CASSQVRGLGETQYF.

The V gene is TRBV9, the J gene TRBJ1-2, with D possibly being TRBD1 (6 bases). In germline, CDR1 is SGDLS, CDR2 YYNGEE. The CDR3 consists of 13 residues. Between the trimmed V and J ends, which lost 0 bases and 8 bases, there was a span of 11 bases. CDR3 region: CASSVEQGNGYTF. The CDR3 DNA is TGTGCCAGCAGCGTAGAGCAGGGGAACGGCTACACCTTC.

The chain links TRBV29-1 to TRBJ2-5; 8 nucleotides line up with TRBD2. The CDR3 contains 15 residues. V lost 5 bases to trimming and J lost 0 bases; unmatched junction nucleotides: 8. CDR1 is SQVTM, CDR2 ANQGSEA, per germline. The CDR3: CSVNRLAPYQETQYF. CDR3 in DNA: TGCAGCGTTAACCGACTAGCGCCGTACCAAGAGACCCAGTACTTC.

In its sample, this clone was seen a few times. The chain recombines TRBV2 with TRBJ2-7, with D perhaps TRBD1 (5 bases). Trimming pared 6 bases from V and 3 bases from J, leaving 6 bases between. This CDR3 comprises 11 residues. Germline V gene data show CDR1 as SNHLY and CDR2 as FYNNEI. CDR3 in amino acids: CASRRGYEQYF. DNA of the CDR3: TGTGCCAGCAGAAGGGGCTACGAGCAGTACTTC. Using reference TRBV2 and TRBJ2-7 for the parts outside the CDR3, the full variable domain is EPEVTQTPSHQVTQMGQEVILRCVPISNHLYFYWYRQILGQKVEFLVSFYNNEISEKSEIFDDQFSVERPDGSNFTLKIRSTKLEDSAMYFCASRRGYEQYFGPGTRLTVT.

The chain has TRBV10-3 and TRBJ2-2, with D possibly TRBD1 on 7 matching bases. CDR3 length: 17 residues. Trimming removed 4 bases at V and 5 bases at J, with 20 bases between. Looked up from germline, CDR1 is ENHRY and CDR2 is SYGVKD. In DNA, the CDR3 is TGTGCCATCAGTGCTCGTGGAGGGGCAGGGGGAACCGGGGAGCTGTTTTTT. Its translation is CAISARGGAGGTGELFF.

This rearrangement joins TRBV4-2 to TRBJ2-1, with 7 positions matching TRBD2. Germline trimming cut 1 base from V and 7 bases from J; bases unmatched to any gene: 7. The CDR3 consists of 15 residues. Germline-derived CDR1 and CDR2 are LGHNA and YNFKEQ. This CDR3 is CASSQVAGEGNEQFF. In nucleotides, the CDR3 is TGTGCCAGCAGCCAAGTGGCGGGAGAGGGGAATGAGCAGTTCTTC.

This clone has just a few counts. V is TRBV6-5 and J is TRBJ2-3; 7 bases agree with TRBD1. V lost 4 bases, J lost 6 bases, and 10 bases stayed unmatched. Germline CDR1 MNHEY, CDR2 SVGAGI. The CDR3 is made up of 15 amino acids. The CDR3 protein is CASSSSSGGRDTQYF. CDR3 DNA sequence: TGTGCCAGCAGTTCCTCCTCAGGGGGTAGGGATACGCAGTATTTT.

This clone turned up a few times. The rearrangement joins TRBV7-7 to TRBJ1-1; D uncertain. The CDR3 sequence is 13 residues long. The V and J ends lost 1 base and 5 bases respectively, with 8 bases between them. Germline V gene sequence: CDR1 SSHAT, CDR2 FNYEAQ (reference sequence). CDR3 residues: CASSLDERTEAFF. The CDR3 DNA reads TGTGCCAGCAGCTTAGACGAGAGGACTGAAGCTTTCTTT.

The J gene is TRBJ2-1, the V gene TRBV10-3; maybe TRBD2 (6 bases). CDR3 length: 13 residues. Germline CDR1 ENHRY, CDR2 SYGVKD. Trimming removed 11 bases from V and 2 bases from J, with 13 bases in between. Here the CDR3 DNA reads TGTGCCTCCTCCGGGACTCCCTACAATGAGCAGTTCTTC. Translated: CASSGTPYNEQFF.

The chain has TRBV5-6 and TRBJ1-1; possible D gene TRBD1, 6 bases. This CDR3 has 15 residues. Trimming shortened V by 6 bases and J by 0 bases, and 15 bases separated the two germline ends. The germline V gene has CDR1 SGHDT and CDR2 YYEEEE. This CDR3 reads CASKKGTSMNTEAFF. CDR3 DNA: TGTGCCAGCAAGAAAGGGACATCGATGAACACTGAAGCTTTCTTT.

The V call is TRBV30, the J call TRBJ2-1, with 8 bases aligning to TRBD2. Trimming removed 0 bases from V and 7 bases from J; junction bases left unmatched: 8. CDR1 is GTSNPN and CDR2 is SVGIG in the germline V gene (reference sequence). The length of the CDR3 is 15 residues. In DNA, the CDR3 is TGTGCCTGGAGTGTGAGCGGGAGTCGAGGGAATGAGCAGTTCTTC. It encodes CAWSVSGSRGNEQFF.

This clone was observed a single time. The chain links TRBV28 to TRBJ2-2, with 11 bases fitting TRBD2. The CDR3 sequence is 16 residues long. Trimming took 6 bases from V and 2 from J; bases not matched to a gene: 5. Germline V gene data show CDR1 as MDHEN and CDR2 as SYDVKM. The CDR3 DNA reads TGTGCCAGCAGCCGTGGGACTAGCGGAAACACCGGGGAGCTGTTTTTT. It encodes CASSRGTSGNTGELFF.

Note on this clone: The same CDR3 arises from other DNA sequences in this sample as well. V gene TRBV15 combines with J gene TRBJ1-2; D is undetermined. CDR1 is LNHNV and CDR2 is YYDKDF in the germline V gene (reference sequence). The V and J ends lost 0 bases and 7 bases respectively, with 6 bases between them. CDR3 length: 12 amino acids. The CDR3 loop reads CATSRDYGGYTF. For the CDR3, the DNA is TGTGCCACCAGCAGAGACTACGGTGGCTACACCTTC.